This is a list of T cell receptor beta chains from one sample in a study of OX40 agonist ivuxolimab in advanced cancers. The repertoire was sequenced with immunoSEQ multiplex PCR; TCRdb's copy has only in-frame clones and lacks some. The sample consists of more than 75,000 clones, about 86% of them appearing once. Sequences were derived from CD4+ or CD8+ T cells sorted from blood, sampled in a trial of the OX40 agonist ivuxolimab. The receptor source for this set is an adult with an advanced solid tumor such as melanoma, head and neck, liver or kidney cancer. The CDR3 runs from the conserved cysteine through the conserved F or W. Each record gives: clone size, D gene, J gene, V gene, CDR3 DNA, CDR3 protein. The D gene is left open where the match is weak. The size of a clone is reported for some rows only, either as once, few or many, or as a class for expanded clones.

clone size: .
D gene: .
J gene: TRBJ2-3
V gene: TRBV7-2
CDR3 DNA: TGTGCCAGCAGCTTGGGGCCGGCGGGGCTTAGCACAGATACGCAGTATTTT
CDR3 protein: CASSLGPAGLSTDTQYF

clone size: .
D gene: .
J gene: TRBJ2-5
V gene: TRBV5-3
CDR3 DNA: TGTGCCAGAAGCTTGACCGGGTTTGGGGAAGAGACCCAGTACTTC
CDR3 protein: CARSLTGFGEETQYF

clone size: .
D gene: .
J gene: TRBJ1-1
V gene: TRBV7-8
CDR3 DNA: TGTGCCAGCAGCTCCACATTCACTGAAGCTTTCTTT
CDR3 protein: CASSSTFTEAFF

clone size: .
D gene: .
J gene: TRBJ1-5
V gene: TRBV13
CDR3 DNA: TGTGCCAGCAGCCGCCTGCGAGGGCAGCCCCAGCATTTT
CDR3 protein: CASSRLRGQPQHF

clone size: few
D gene: .
J gene: TRBJ2-7
V gene: TRBV10-3
CDR3 DNA: TGTGCCATCAGTGAGTCACCCTCCTACGAGCAGTACTTC
CDR3 protein: CAISESPSYEQYF

clone size: .
D gene: .
J gene: TRBJ1-4
V gene: TRBV18
CDR3 DNA: TGTGCCAGCTCACGCAACCGGGGGTCCACTAATGAAAAACTGTTTTTT
CDR3 protein: CASSRNRGSTNEKLFF

clone size: .
D gene: .
J gene: TRBJ2-1
V gene: TRBV7-9
CDR3 DNA: TGTGCCAGCAGCCTTGACCAATCCTCCCCTCAGTTCTTC
CDR3 protein: CASSLDQSSPQFF

clone size: once
D gene: .
J gene: TRBJ2-3
V gene: TRBV7-3
CDR3 DNA: TGTGCCAGCAGCCCGGGGACTAGCACAGATACGCAGTATTTT
CDR3 protein: CASSPGTSTDTQYF

clone size: .
D gene: .
J gene: TRBJ1-5
V gene: TRBV7-8
CDR3 DNA: TGTGCCAGCAGCTCGGCCCGCTTGGGGGGTAATCAGCCCCAGCATTTT
CDR3 protein: CASSSARLGGNQPQHF

clone size: .
D gene: .
J gene: TRBJ2-3
V gene: TRBV5-1
CDR3 DNA: TGCGCCAGCAGCCTATCAGGACAGTTCACAGATACGCAGTATTTT
CDR3 protein: CASSLSGQFTDTQYF

clone size: .
D gene: .
J gene: TRBJ2-1
V gene: TRBV11-3
CDR3 DNA: TGTGCCAGCAGCTTAGACACCTACAATGAGCAGTTCTTC
CDR3 protein: CASSLDTYNEQFF

clone size: .
D gene: TRBD1
J gene: TRBJ2-1
V gene: TRBV28
CDR3 DNA: TGTGCCAGCAGTACCGGACAGGGGAGAAATGAGCAGTTCTTC
CDR3 protein: CASSTGQGRNEQFF

clone size: .
D gene: .
J gene: TRBJ2-3
V gene: TRBV5-5
CDR3 DNA: TGTGCCAGCAGCCGCGATCTAGCTTATACGCAGTATTTT
CDR3 protein: CASSRDLAYTQYF

clone size: .
D gene: TRBD2
J gene: TRBJ2-7
V gene: TRBV4-1
CDR3 DNA: TGCGCCAGCAGCCCCGGGACTAGCGGGAGTTACGAGCAGTACTTC
CDR3 protein: CASSPGTSGSYEQYF

clone size: once
D gene: .
J gene: TRBJ2-1
V gene: TRBV28
CDR3 DNA: TGTGCCAGCAGTTTAGGCCATAACAATGAGCAGTTCTTC
CDR3 protein: CASSLGHNNEQFF

clone size: .
D gene: .
J gene: TRBJ1-1
V gene: TRBV15
CDR3 DNA: TGTGCCACCAGCAGAGACATAACTCCTGAAGCTTTCTTT
CDR3 protein: CATSRDITPEAFF

clone size: once
D gene: .
J gene: TRBJ2-6
V gene: TRBV27
CDR3 DNA: TGTGCCAGCGGTCCTGGGGCCAACGTCCTGACTTTC
CDR3 protein: CASGPGANVLTF

clone size: .
D gene: TRBD2
J gene: TRBJ2-3
V gene: TRBV6-5
CDR3 DNA: TGTGCCAGCAGTTCGCGAGCGGGGGGGAGGAATACGCAGTATTTT
CDR3 protein: CASSSRAGGRNTQYF

clone size: .
D gene: .
J gene: TRBJ1-3
V gene: TRBV30
CDR3 DNA: TGTGCCTGGAGTGTACTGAGGGACGGCATCTCTGGAAACACCATATATTTT
CDR3 protein: CAWSVLRDGISGNTIYF

clone size: .
D gene: TRBD1
J gene: TRBJ2-1
V gene: TRBV9
CDR3 DNA: TGTGCCAGCAGCGTAGAGGGACAGGGACGCAATGAGCAGTTCTTC
CDR3 protein: CASSVEGQGRNEQFF

clone size: once
D gene: TRBD2
J gene: TRBJ2-7
V gene: TRBV5-1
CDR3 DNA: TGCGCCAGCCACGACCCGGGAGGCAACGAGCAGTACTTC
CDR3 protein: CASHDPGGNEQYF

clone size: .
D gene: TRBD1
J gene: TRBJ2-3
V gene: TRBV5-1
CDR3 DNA: TGCGCCAGCAGCGAGGGGACAGCTAGCACAGATACGCAGTATTTT
CDR3 protein: CASSEGTASTDTQYF

clone size: .
D gene: TRBD1
J gene: TRBJ1-6
V gene: TRBV4-1
CDR3 DNA: TGCGCCAGCAGCCAATTTCGACAGGGGGCATCTTCTGCCTATAATTCACCCCTCCACTTT
CDR3 protein: CASSQFRQGASSAYNSPLHF

clone size: once
D gene: .
J gene: TRBJ2-1
V gene: TRBV7-2
CDR3 DNA: TGTGCCAGCAGCTTAGCAGGGGGGACCAGCTCCTACAATGAGCAGTTCTTC
CDR3 protein: CASSLAGGTSSYNEQFF

clone size: .
D gene: .
J gene: TRBJ2-2
V gene: TRBV7-8
CDR3 DNA: TGTGCCAGCAGCTTAACGATTGGGGGAACCGGGGAGCTGTTTTTT
CDR3 protein: CASSLTIGGTGELFF

clone size: .
D gene: TRBD2
J gene: TRBJ2-7
V gene: TRBV4-3
CDR3 DNA: TGCGCCAGCAGCCAAGACCATCTAGCGGGAGCTCTGGACGAGCAGTACTTC
CDR3 protein: CASSQDHLAGALDEQYF

clone size: .
D gene: .
J gene: TRBJ2-3
V gene: TRBV30
CDR3 DNA: TGTGCCTGGAAGACCCCGTTGTACACAGATACGCAGTATTTT
CDR3 protein: CAWKTPLYTDTQYF

clone size: .
D gene: TRBD2
J gene: TRBJ2-5
V gene: TRBV5-6
CDR3 DNA: TGTGCCAGCAGCCCGGCGGGGGGGTCCCAAGAGACCCAGTACTTC
CDR3 protein: CASSPAGGSQETQYF

clone size: .
D gene: TRBD2
J gene: TRBJ2-3
V gene: TRBV4-1
CDR3 DNA: TGCGCCAGCAGCCAAGAAACTAGCGGCCGCACAGATACGCAGTATTTT
CDR3 protein: CASSQETSGRTDTQYF

clone size: .
D gene: .
J gene: TRBJ2-5
V gene: TRBV7-9
CDR3 DNA: TGTGCCAGCAGAAACAGGGCCCAAGAGACCCAGTACTTC
CDR3 protein: CASRNRAQETQYF

clone size: .
D gene: .
J gene: TRBJ1-2
V gene: TRBV28
CDR3 DNA: TGTGCCAGCAGCTCTACTAGACAGGCCCGAGGCTACACCTTC
CDR3 protein: CASSSTRQARGYTF

clone size: few
D gene: .
J gene: TRBJ2-5
V gene: TRBV4-1
CDR3 DNA: TGCGCCAGCAGCCAAGATCCATTGTTTGTGGAGACCCAGTACTTC
CDR3 protein: CASSQDPLFVETQYF

clone size: .
D gene: .
J gene: TRBJ1-5
V gene: TRBV6-4
CDR3 DNA: TGTGCCAGCAGTGACTTCGAGCGCCGACAGAGTATAGTTGGCAATCAGCCCCAGCATTTT
CDR3 protein: CASSDFERRQSIVGNQPQHF

clone size: .
D gene: .
J gene: TRBJ1-4
V gene: TRBV4-2
CDR3 DNA: TGTGCCAGCAGCCCGGGGGGGATAACTAATGAAAAACTGTTTTTT
CDR3 protein: CASSPGGITNEKLFF

clone size: once
D gene: .
J gene: TRBJ1-1
V gene: TRBV28
CDR3 DNA: TGTGCCAGCAGTCTGCCACCCCGCAGGGAGGAGGACACTGAAGCTTTCTTT
CDR3 protein: CASSLPPRREEDTEAFF

clone size: .
D gene: .
J gene: TRBJ2-2
V gene: TRBV7-2
CDR3 DNA: TGTGCCAGCAGCTTAGGGGTAGCCCCGAACACCGGGGAGCTGTTTTTT
CDR3 protein: CASSLGVAPNTGELFF

clone size: .
D gene: TRBD2
J gene: TRBJ2-5
V gene: TRBV19
CDR3 DNA: TGTGCCAGTAGGGCCCGACTAGCGGGAGGGGAGACCCAGTACTTC
CDR3 protein: CASRARLAGGETQYF

clone size: .
D gene: .
J gene: TRBJ1-5
V gene: TRBV5-1
CDR3 DNA: TGCGCCAGCAGCATGGACAGCGCTGGAAGTCAGCCCCAGCATTTT
CDR3 protein: CASSMDSAGSQPQHF

clone size: .
D gene: TRBD1
J gene: TRBJ2-3
V gene: TRBV19
CDR3 DNA: TGTGCCAGTAGTCGTCTGGACAGGGGACCAATCGATACGCAGTATTTT
CDR3 protein: CASSRLDRGPIDTQYF

clone size: .
D gene: TRBD1
J gene: TRBJ2-1
V gene: TRBV30
CDR3 DNA: TGTGCCTGGAGCGCAGGGGGCTACGAGCAGTTCTTC
CDR3 protein: CAWSAGGYEQFF

clone size: .
D gene: .
J gene: TRBJ1-5
V gene: TRBV5-8
CDR3 DNA: TGTGCCAGCAGTTTCGTTGCGTTTGAACCTAATCAGCCCCAGCATTTT
CDR3 protein: CASSFVAFEPNQPQHF

clone size: .
D gene: TRBD1
J gene: TRBJ1-1
V gene: TRBV29-1
CDR3 DNA: TGCAGCGTTGAGACAGGGGCCCCTGAAGCTTTCTTT
CDR3 protein: CSVETGAPEAFF

clone size: .
D gene: .
J gene: TRBJ2-5
V gene: TRBV15
CDR3 DNA: TGTGCCACCAGCAGAGAGGGAGTCAAAGAGACCCAGTACTTC
CDR3 protein: CATSREGVKETQYF

clone size: many
D gene: .
J gene: TRBJ2-2
V gene: TRBV6-5
CDR3 DNA: TGTGCCAGCACTCTCCACAGGCCCGGGGAGCTGTTTTTT
CDR3 protein: CASTLHRPGELFF

clone size: .
D gene: .
J gene: TRBJ2-3
V gene: TRBV11-1
CDR3 DNA: TGTGCCAGCAGCCACGCGGATACGCAGTATTTT
CDR3 protein: CASSHADTQYF

clone size: once
D gene: .
J gene: TRBJ2-2
V gene: TRBV5-4
CDR3 DNA: TGTGCCAGCAGCTTGGGTAGCGAGAGGGGCGGGGAGCTGTTTTTT
CDR3 protein: CASSLGSERGGELFF

clone size: .
D gene: .
J gene: TRBJ2-1
V gene: TRBV5-1
CDR3 DNA: TGCGCCAGCAGCTTGGAAGGGGGGACAGAGGTCAGTGAGCAGTTCTTC
CDR3 protein: CASSLEGGTEVSEQFF

clone size: .
D gene: .
J gene: TRBJ1-1
V gene: TRBV27
CDR3 DNA: TGTGCCAGCAGCCGCGGACAGAGGGGCACTGAAGCTTTCTTT
CDR3 protein: CASSRGQRGTEAFF

clone size: few
D gene: .
J gene: TRBJ2-7
V gene: TRBV9
CDR3 DNA: TGTGCCAGCAGCGTAGGGGGCAGGGTCGGAGAGCAGTACTTC
CDR3 protein: CASSVGGRVGEQYF

clone size: .
D gene: .
J gene: TRBJ2-1
V gene: TRBV27
CDR3 DNA: TGTGCCAGCAGTTTAGGCGATAGCGTAAATGAGCAGTTCTTC
CDR3 protein: CASSLGDSVNEQFF

clone size: few
D gene: TRBD2
J gene: TRBJ2-1
V gene: TRBV15
CDR3 DNA: TGTGCCACCAGCAGTAGCGGGACCAATGAGCAGTTCTTC
CDR3 protein: CATSSSGTNEQFF

clone size: .
D gene: .
J gene: TRBJ1-4
V gene: TRBV4-3
CDR3 DNA: TGCGCCAGCAGCCAAGAAGCGGGGGCGTCAGTTGAAAAACTGTTTTTT
CDR3 protein: CASSQEAGASVEKLFF

clone size: once
D gene: .
J gene: TRBJ1-1
V gene: TRBV7-3
CDR3 DNA: TGTGCCAGCAGCCTCGGGATGAACACTGAAGCTTTCTTT
CDR3 protein: CASSLGMNTEAFF

clone size: .
D gene: TRBD1
J gene: TRBJ2-7
V gene: TRBV5-5
CDR3 DNA: TGTGCCAGCAGCGCAGGACAGGGGGGGAGGACCTACGAGCAGTACTTC
CDR3 protein: CASSAGQGGRTYEQYF

clone size: .
D gene: .
J gene: TRBJ2-1
V gene: TRBV27
CDR3 DNA: TGTGCCAGCAGTTTACAGGGGAGAGGCTACAATGAGCAGTTCTTC
CDR3 protein: CASSLQGRGYNEQFF